This TCR beta chain was observed in a study of cytomegalovirus exposure and HLA in healthy donors. Looking at the study overall: The 120 validation repertoires were produced on the same platform as the 700 or so repertoires of the first cohort. This was reported in a later analysis.

Germline loops: CDR1 MGHDK, CDR2 SYGVNS. V shed 2 bases and J 5 bases; nucleotides not matched to a gene: 5. This CDR3 is 16 amino acids long. With regard to this clone: Antigen unknown.

Using immunoSEQ multiplex PCR, the repertoire was profiled, and TCRdb retains in-frame clones only, with some absent. The table lists more than 120,000 clones, roughly 87% of them singletons, with 3.5% to 5.5% in the top ten. Study-level points and caveats: Overall, around 160 TCR beta chains were annotated as cytomegalovirus-associated.

The validation cohort, a group of some 120 subjects, included the donors and was separate from the approximately 670-subject first cohort. V and J are TRBV25-1 and TRBJ2-3; the match to TRBD2 covers 12 bases. The source material was PBMCs. This clonotype was sampled from a man aged 18 to 29 in good health and CMV-seropositive. CDR3 nucleotides: TGTGCCAGCAGTGAACTAGGACTAGCGGGAAGAGATACGCAGTATTTT. Translation gives CASSELGLAGRDTQYF.